Below, one T cell receptor beta chain is given with its context. These data originate in a study of response to subunit inactivated influenza vaccine. TCRdb re-derived calls from the RT-PCR reads in MiXCR, one entry per CDR3 protein. Of hundreds of thousands of distinct CDR3 sequences listed, approximately 7.7% were seen once; the top ten hold over 10%. The germline CDR1 and CDR2 sequences are DFQATT and SNEGSKA (reference sequence). V lost 0 bases, J lost 6 bases, and 10 bases stayed unmatched. The CDR3 has 16 amino acids. This specimen was PBMCs from blood, taken less than 30 months after vaccination. This sequence was found in a man aged 50-75 years who received an inactivated influenza vaccine. This chain links TRBV20-1 with TRBJ2-1; 8 positions match TRBD1. The CDR3 here is CSARDWRQGAFNEQFF. In nucleotides, the CDR3 is TGCAGTGCTAGAGATTGGAGGCAGGGGGCCTTCAATGAGCAGTTCTTC.